A selection of T cell receptor beta chains follows, all from one sample in a study. Using its own MiXCR run on the RT-PCR reads, TCRdb lists one record per CDR3 protein. This sample has more than 600,000 distinct CDR3 sequences, with 11% to 15% found just once. The sequenced sample was memory CD4+ T cells from blood. These receptors were taken from a female donor in good health, serving as a healthy control. Both conserved end residues are part of each CDR3. The D gene is left open where the match is weak. Where a row states a size, it is once, few, many or the class of an expanded clone; other rows omit it.

few	TRBJ1-5	NA	TRBV6-5	TGTGCCAGCAGTTACTCGCAGGGAAGCAATCAGCCCCAGCATTTT	CASSYSQGSNQPQHF
NA	TRBJ2-3	NA	TRBV6-5	TGTGCCAGCTCCTTTCGTACCGCAGATACGCAGTATTTT	CASSFRTADTQYF
NA	TRBJ2-1	NA	TRBV20-1	TGCAGTGCTCCCAGGGGACTATCCGGTGAGCAGTTCTTC	CSAPRGLSGEQFF
few	TRBJ2-6	NA	TRBV6-5	TGTGCCAGCAGTTACTCCAGGACAGTCTCTGGGGCCAACGTCCTGACTTTC	CASSYSRTVSGANVLTF
few	TRBJ2-1	TRBD1	TRBV9	TGTGCCAGCAGCGTAGGATCCAGGGGGAGCTACAATGAGCAGTTCTTC	CASSVGSRGSYNEQFF
few	TRBJ2-4	NA	TRBV18	TGTGCCAGCTCACCAGGGCAGATTCAGTACTTC	CASSPGQIQYF
few	TRBJ2-5	TRBD1	TRBV5-5	TGTGCCAGCAGCCCAATCGGGACAGGGAAGGGAGAGACCCAGTACTTC	CASSPIGTGKGETQYF
NA	TRBJ2-2	TRBD1	TRBV7-9	TGTGCCAGCAGCCGTTACGGGACAGGCAAGAACACCGGGGAGCTGTTTTTT	CASSRYGTGKNTGELFF
NA	TRBJ2-5	NA	TRBV6-2/TRBV6-3	TGTGCCAGCAGTTACGGGGGGGCGGTTTTTGAGACCCAGTACTTC	CASSYGGAVFETQYF
few	TRBJ1-1	TRBD1	TRBV7-3	TGTGCCAGCAGCGCGGGACAGGCCACTGAAGCTTTCTTT	CASSAGQATEAFF
few	TRBJ1-1	NA	TRBV12-3/TRBV12-4	TGTGCCAGCAGTTTAAGGGAGGGCGACGCTGAAGCTTTCTTT	CASSLREGDAEAFF
few	TRBJ2-7	NA	TRBV21-1	TGTGCCAGCAGCAAAGTACCCTCGCGGGATCACTACGAGCAGTACTTC	CASSKVPSRDHYEQYF
few	TRBJ2-1	TRBD1	TRBV20-1	TGCAGTGCCTGGGACAGGGTGATAAATGAGCAGTTCTTC	CSAWDRVINEQFF
few	TRBJ1-4	TRBD1	TRBV5-5	TGTGCCAGCAGCTCGGCCCCAGGGGGCTATGAAAAACTGTTTTTT	CASSSAPGGYEKLFF
few	TRBJ1-1	NA	TRBV12-3/TRBV12-4	TGTGCCAGCAGTATCCTCCTTCGGGCTTTCTTT	CASSILLRAFF
few	TRBJ2-1	NA	TRBV28	TGTGCCAGCAGTTTATTAACAGAAGGTCGCGGTGAGCAGTTCTTC	CASSLLTEGRGEQFF
NA	TRBJ2-5	TRBD1	TRBV5-4	TGTGCCAGCAGCGAGGGACAGCGAGAGACCCAGTACTTC	CASSEGQRETQYF
many	TRBJ2-1	NA	TRBV20-1	TGCAGTGCTAGAGTCAGCCGGGGGCGCTACAATGAGCAGTTCTTC	CSARVSRGRYNEQFF
many	TRBJ2-3	TRBD2	TRBV7-3	TGTGCCAGCAGCTTAACGCTAGCGGGGGGCAATACGCAGTATTTT	CASSLTLAGGNTQYF
few	TRBJ2-2	TRBD2	TRBV6-5	TGTGCCAGCAGTTACTCGTTTGCGGGAGGAGAGGAGCTGTTTTTT	CASSYSFAGGEELFF
NA	TRBJ2-5	TRBD1	TRBV12-3/TRBV12-4	TGTGCCAGCAGTTTAATGAGGGGGCAGGGGGAGACCCAGTACTTC	CASSLMRGQGETQYF
few	TRBJ2-7	NA	TRBV7-8	TGTGCCAGCAGCACCTCAGGGGACGCCTTGGTGCAGTACTTC	CASSTSGDALVQYF
NA	TRBJ1-2	NA	TRBV21-1	TGTGCCAGCAGCAAAGGTTCAGGGGGCCTCTATGGCTACACCTTC	CASSKGSGGLYGYTF
NA	TRBJ1-2	TRBD1	TRBV30	TGTGCCTGGAGTAATCCGATGCTGGGACAGCGCGGTGGCTACACCTTC	CAWSNPMLGQRGGYTF
many	TRBJ2-3	TRBD2	TRBV3-1	TGTGCCAGCAGCCACCTAGCGGGAGATACGCAGTATTTT	CASSHLAGDTQYF
few	TRBJ1-2	NA	TRBV20-1	TGCAGTGCTAGGACCTCGGGGGGCGGCTATGGCTACACCTTC	CSARTSGGGYGYTF
many	TRBJ2-7	TRBD2	TRBV27	TGTGCCAGCAGTTTCTCACCGAGTCTAGCGGGGGTTGGGAACTCCTACGAGCAGTACTTC	CASSFSPSLAGVGNSYEQYF
many	TRBJ2-1	TRBD2	TRBV6-5	TGTGCCAGCAGTTTAACTAGCGGGAGGGCCTACAATGAGCAGTTCTTC	CASSLTSGRAYNEQFF
NA	TRBJ1-5	TRBD1	TRBV29-1	TGCAGCGTTGGGCAGGGGGACCCTTTGTCGCCCCAGCATTTT	CSVGQGDPLSPQHF
NA	TRBJ1-3	TRBD1	TRBV6-1	TGTGCCAGCAGCCTATCGGGGCAGGGGGCAGGTGGAAACACCATATATTTT	CASSLSGQGAGGNTIYF
NA	TRBJ2-3	NA	TRBV3-1	TGTGCCAGCAGCCAATGGACAGATACGCAGTATTTT	CASSQWTDTQYF
NA	TRBJ2-7	TRBD1	TRBV14	TGTGCCAGCAGCCAGTTGACAGGGGGCTACGAGCAGTACTTC	CASSQLTGGYEQYF
few	TRBJ1-1	NA	TRBV7-2	TGTGCCAGCAGCTTCCGAAACCAAGAAGCTTTCTTT	CASSFRNQEAFF
NA	TRBJ2-1	TRBD2	TRBV20-1	TGCAGTGCGCTACTAGCGGGAGGGAGTGGTGAGCAGTTCTTC	CSALLAGGSGEQFF
few	TRBJ1-2	TRBD1	TRBV5-1	TGCGCCAGCAGCTTTCAACAGGGGAACGGCTACACCTTC	CASSFQQGNGYTF
few	TRBJ2-1	TRBD2	TRBV20-1	TGCAGTGCTAGAGACCCGTTAGCGGGAGATTTCTACAATGAGCAGTTCTTC	CSARDPLAGDFYNEQFF
few	TRBJ2-3	NA	TRBV4-3	TGCGCCAGCAGCCAAGAAACTTTTGGAGGGTCGGGGACAGATACGCAGTATTTT	CASSQETFGGSGTDTQYF
few	TRBJ1-2	NA	TRBV7-2	TGTGCCAGCAGCTCACAAGGCAGGGGTAGCTATGGCTACACCTTC	CASSSQGRGSYGYTF
NA	TRBJ1-2	NA	TRBV5-1	TGCGCCAGCAGCTTGGAACAGGGAAGTTGGGGCTACACCTTC	CASSLEQGSWGYTF
NA	TRBJ2-1	NA	TRBV10-3	TGTGCCATCAAGGGTTCCCCCGCGGGAATCTCTTCGGGGGAGCAGTTCTTC	CAIKGSPAGISSGEQFF
many	TRBJ2-5	TRBD2	TRBV20-1	TGCAGTGCTCCTGACTGGCGGGAGATACAAGAGACCCAGTACTTC	CSAPDWREIQETQYF
many	TRBJ2-1	NA	TRBV20-1	TGCAGTGCTAGAGATCGGCGGGCAGGTGGGGGTGGATATGAGCAGTTCTTC	CSARDRRAGGGGYEQFF
NA	TRBJ2-7	TRBD2	TRBV20-1	TGCAGTGCTAGAGATACGGCTAGCGGATCCTACGAGCAGTACTTC	CSARDTASGSYEQYF
few	TRBJ2-1	TRBD2	TRBV5-1	TGCGCCAGCAGCTTGGCCACTAGCGGGAGTTACAATGAGCAGTTCTTC	CASSLATSGSYNEQFF
few	TRBJ1-5	NA	TRBV6-5	TGTGCCAGCAGTTACTCGGGGGGGGAACAGCCCCAGCATTTT	CASSYSGGEQPQHF
NA	TRBJ1-5	TRBD1	TRBV18	TGTGCCAGCTCACCCGGACAGGGACGCAATCAGCCCCAGCATTTT	CASSPGQGRNQPQHF
few	TRBJ2-1	TRBD2	TRBV30	TGTGCCTGGAGTATGGGACTAGCGGGAGTTGGGTCCTACAATGAGCAGTTCTTC	CAWSMGLAGVGSYNEQFF
NA	TRBJ2-5	NA	TRBV18	TGTGCCAGCTCAGGACGTGGAGGGTCTCAAGAGACCCAGTACTTC	CASSGRGGSQETQYF
few	TRBJ2-1	TRBD1	TRBV24-1	TGTGCCACCAGTCCCCAGGACAGGGGCCATGAGCAGTTCTTC	CATSPQDRGHEQFF
few	TRBJ2-1	TRBD1	TRBV15	TGTGCCACCAGCAGAGTTGGGACAGGGGGCACTGAGCAGTTCTTC	CATSRVGTGGTEQFF
NA	TRBJ2-1	NA	TRBV21-1	TGTGCCAGCAGCAAAGAGAGGTCGGGACTAGCATTCAATGAGCAGTTCTTC	CASSKERSGLAFNEQFF
NA	TRBJ2-1	TRBD2	TRBV5-1	TGCGCCAGCAGCCAAGCCTTCGGTAGCGGGAGATCAGATGAGCAGTTCTTC	CASSQAFGSGRSDEQFF
many	TRBJ2-7	TRBD2	TRBV4-1	TGCGCCAGCAGCCAGCCTGGACTAGCGGTGAGCTCCTACGAGCAGTACTTC	CASSQPGLAVSSYEQYF
NA	TRBJ2-3	TRBD2	TRBV11-1	TGTGCCAGCAGCTTAAGCCCAGCGGGGGATACGCAGTATTTT	CASSLSPAGDTQYF